This T cell receptor (beta chain) appears in the sequencing data of a study of shared clonotypes between healthy human individuals. Findings and caveats of the study: The small donor group covered limited genetic and exposure diversity.

This CDR3 region has 14 residues. Looked up from germline, CDR1 is LNHDA and CDR2 is SQIVND (reference sequence). V shed 3 bases and J shed 3 bases, with 9 bases lying between them. TCRdb keeps only in-frame clones here, not all; method: immunoSEQ multiplex PCR. This table holds about 1.5 million clones, roughly 98% found once. Worth noting for this clone: As yet, its antigen is unknown.

This receptor was obtained from a man between 25 and 39 years old in good health. Sequencing input: naive CD4+ T cells sorted from blood. Stated subset: CD45RA+ positively selected. V gene TRBV19 combines with J gene TRBJ1-5; D is unresolved. In DNA, the CDR3 is TGTGCCAGTAGTATTCTTCCCGACAATCAGCCCCAGCATTTT. It specifies CASSILPDNQPQHF. Using reference TRBV19 and TRBJ1-5 for the parts outside the CDR3, the full variable domain is DGGITQSPKYLFRKEGQNVTLSCEQNLNHDAMYWYRQDPGQGLRLIYYSQIVNDFQKGDIAEGYSVSREKKESFPLTVTSAQKNPTAFYLCASSILPDNQPQHFGDGTRLSIL.